The sequence of this TCR beta chain was determined in a study of blood T cells in healthy people across ages. Study-wide context: About one barcoded beta molecule per two T cells came from capture by template switching.

V lost 2 bases and J 13 bases, leaving 20 bases between the germline ends. CDR3 length equals 14 residues. CDR1 is MNHEY, CDR2 SMNVEV, per germline (reference sequence). With a J-beta primer mix and a sample-barcoded 5' primer, a second PCR ran roughly 6 to 12 cycles. TCRdb itself ran the 5' RACE reads through MiXCR, one entry per CDR3 protein. The data contain about 1.5 million distinct CDR3 sequences, 35% to 45% of them singletons. As to this clonotype: The antigen remains undetermined.

Regarding the study as a whole: Higher diversity, along with more naive CD4+ cells, distinguished long-lived donors from aged donors. CMV status of donors was unknown, possibly confounding expanded clonotype changes.

This chain joins TRBV27 and TRBJ2-5, with D perhaps matching TRBD2 (5 bases). Sequenced input: blood. The receptor was isolated from a woman between 18 and 30 years old in good health. CDR3 nucleotides: TGTGCCAGCAGTTTAGGGAGTGAACTACACGAGCGGTACTTC. Protein product: CASSLGSELHERYF.